This T cell receptor (beta chain) was identified in a study of cytomegalovirus exposure and HLA in healthy donors. Repertoires were generated with immunoSEQ multiplex PCR, while TCRdb's copy carries only in-frame clones and drops some. The sample holds about 49,000 clones, about 93% seen once. The CDR3 totals 13 residues. In germline, CDR1 is SGHTA, CDR2 FQGNSA. V lost 0 bases, J lost 3 bases, and 6 bases lay in between. Whole-study findings and limits: Later, an analysis found that TCR clusters from the first cohort tended to co-occur in the roughly 110 validation repertoires. Researchers catalogued some 160 TCR beta chains as cytomegalovirus-associated.

This clone was observed once. The antigen is undetermined. Different DNA sequences within this sample yield the same CDR3. The chain has TRBV7-2 and TRBJ2-7; D gene unclear. The receptor was derived from a woman aged 18-30 years in good health and CMV-seropositive. The specimen sequenced was PBMCs. CDR3 DNA sequence: TGTGCCAGCAGCTTAGCTGGTAGCTACGAGCAGTACTTC. Its translation: CASSLAGSYEQYF. Combining the CDR3 with reference TRBV7-2 and TRBJ2-7 gives the whole variable domain GAGVSQSPSNKVTEKGKDVELRCDPISGHTALYWYRQSLGQGLEFLIYFQGNSAPDKSGLPSDRFSAERTGGSVSTLTIQRTQQEDSAVYLCASSLAGSYEQYFGPGTRLTVT.